The 10 T cell receptor beta chains below all came from one sample that was sequenced in a study of Graves' ophthalmopathy and Graves' hyperthyroidism. Scientists amplified the TCR beta CDR3 regions from RNA transcripts. The first-round RT-PCR employed HTBI primers together with the Qiagen OneStep RT-PCR kit. A multiplex PCR was then performed as the second round. TCRdb re-derived calls from the multiplex PCR reads in MiXCR, one entry per CDR3 protein. Among around 670,000 distinct CDR3 sequences listed, roughly 41% were seen once. Material: peripheral blood. These receptors were taken from an adult man with Graves' ophthalmopathy.

In its sample, this clonotype was seen many times. CDR3 residues: CASSWGLEQYF. The CDR3 DNA follows: TGTGCCAGCAGCTGGGGCCTCGAGCAGTACTTC. V and J are TRBV7-2 and TRBJ2-7; D perhaps matches TRBD1 (5 bases). Germline CDR1 is SGHTA and CDR2 is FQGNSA. V dropped 4 bases and J dropped 6 bases, with 7 bases sitting between them. This CDR3 has 11 residues.

This clonotype has at least ten counts. The rearrangement joins TRBV10-3 to TRBJ2-2; D is ambiguous. Germline CDR1 is ENHRY and CDR2 is SYGVKD. V lost 0 bases to trimming and J lost 4 bases, with 6 bases between them. The CDR3 is made up of 14 amino acids. In DNA form, the CDR3 reads TGTGCCATCAGTGAGTCGGCCTTCACCGGGGAGCTGTTTTTT. Amino acids: CAISESAFTGELFF.

In regard to this clonotype: Given a much more abundant clone one base away, this may be a read error. The chain combines TRBV10-3 with TRBJ1-5, with a possible D match to TRBD1 (5 bases). V lost 10 bases to trimming and J lost 2 bases, with 15 bases between them. This CDR3 is built from 14 residues. Germline loops: CDR1 ENHRY, CDR2 SYGVKD. The CDR3 DNA reads as TGTGCCAGTAGCCGAAGGGACCGCAATCAGCCCCAGCATTTT. The encoded protein is CASSRRDRNQPQHF.

Concerning this clonotype itself: The junction differs from germline at one of its ends, possibly a read error. V usage is TRBV2 and J usage is TRBJ1-2; perhaps TRBD1 as D (5 bases). The CDR3 length is 15 residues. Germline CDR1 SNHLY, CDR2 FYNNEI. CDR3 residues: CASSPQYRDSYGYTF. CDR3 bases: TGCGCCAGCAGCCCACAATACCGGGACTCCTATGGCTACACCTTC.

The rearrangement links TRBV4-2 to TRBJ1-3, with 11 nucleotides matching TRBD1. The CDR3 is 16 residues long. The germline V gene has CDR1 LGHNA and CDR2 YNFKEQ. With V trimmed by 0 bases and J by 3 bases, 1 base remained unmatched. CDR3 DNA: TGTGCCAGCAGCCAAGAGGACAGGGGGCATGGAAACACCATATATTTT. Residues: CASSQEDRGHGNTIYF.

CDR3 nucleotide sequence: TGTGCTTCTGTCCCTGGCTACACCTTC. This gives the protein CASVPGYTF. The chain joins TRBV2 to TRBJ1-2; no definite D call. This CDR3 has 9 residues. Germline values: CDR1 SNHLY, CDR2 FYNNEI.

The V and J genes are TRBV19 and TRBJ1-5; possibly TRBD1 for D (6 bases). The CDR3 spans 13 residues. Looked up from germline, CDR1 is LNHDA and CDR2 is SQIVND (reference sequence). CDR3: CARDRRGNQPQHF. The CDR3, as DNA: TGTGCTAGAGATCGGAGGGGGAATCAGCCCCAGCATTTT.

This clonotype was detected only a few times. The J gene is TRBJ2-5, the V gene TRBV5-4, with D perhaps matching TRBD1 (5 bases). CDR1 and CDR2 from the germline V gene are SGHNT and YYREEE (reference sequence). This CDR3 comprises 16 residues. Trimming took off 0 bases at V and 0 bases at J, with 12 bases between the two ends. CDR3 sequence reads: CASSLAGQAYQETQYF. In DNA, the CDR3 is TGTGCCAGCAGCTTGGCTGGACAAGCCTACCAAGAGACCCAGTACTTC. Using reference TRBV5-4 and TRBJ2-5 for the parts outside the CDR3, the full variable domain is ETGVTQSPTHLIKTRGQQVTLRCSSQSGHNTVSWYQQALGQGPQFIFQYYREEENGRGNFPPRFSGLQFPNYSSELNVNALELDDSALYLCASSLAGQAYQETQYFGPGTRLLVL.

The J gene is TRBJ2-5, the V gene TRBV12-3 or TRBV12-4, with D perhaps matching TRBD1 (5 bases). The end of the DNA aligns better with TRBJ2-1, so the J call may be wrong. The CDR3 runs 13 residues. The CDR3 loop reads CASSFARVDEQFF. The CDR3 DNA is TGTGCCAGCAGTTTTGCCAGGGTCGACGAGCAGTTCTTC.

About this clonotype itself: A much larger clone is a single base away; this may be a read error. The V call is TRBV7-8, the J call TRBJ1-4; D is ambiguous. Looked up from germline, CDR1 is SGHVS and CDR2 is FQNEAQ. This CDR3 has 13 residues. The DNA for the CDR3 is TGTGCCGGCAGCCTTGTGCCCCGGGAAAAACTGTTTTTT. It is translated as CAGSLVPREKLFF.